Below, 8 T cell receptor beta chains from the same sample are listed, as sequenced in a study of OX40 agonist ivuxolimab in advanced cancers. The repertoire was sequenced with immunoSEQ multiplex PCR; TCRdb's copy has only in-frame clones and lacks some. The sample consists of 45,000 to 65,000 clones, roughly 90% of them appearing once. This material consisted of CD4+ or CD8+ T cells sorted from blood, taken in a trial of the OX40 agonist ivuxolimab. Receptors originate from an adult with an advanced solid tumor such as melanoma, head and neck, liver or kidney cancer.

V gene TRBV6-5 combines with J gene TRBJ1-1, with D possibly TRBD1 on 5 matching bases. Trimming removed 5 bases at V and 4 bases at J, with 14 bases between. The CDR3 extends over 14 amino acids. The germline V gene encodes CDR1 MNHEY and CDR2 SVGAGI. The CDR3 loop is CASSRPGPGTEAFF. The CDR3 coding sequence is TGTGCCAGCAGTAGACCGGGACCAGGCACTGAAGCTTTCTTT.

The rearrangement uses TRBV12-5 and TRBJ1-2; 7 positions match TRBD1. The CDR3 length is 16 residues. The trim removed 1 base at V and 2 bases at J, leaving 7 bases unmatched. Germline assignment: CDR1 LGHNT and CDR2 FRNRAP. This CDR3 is CASGLGQGRTNYGYTF. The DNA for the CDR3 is TGTGCTAGTGGTTTGGGACAGGGAAGGACCAACTATGGCTACACCTTC. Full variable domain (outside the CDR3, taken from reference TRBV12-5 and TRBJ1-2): DARVTQTPRHKVTEMGQEVTMRCQPILGHNTVFWYRQTMMQGLELLAYFRNRAPLDDSGMPKDRFSAEMPDATLATLKIQPSEPRDSAVYFCASGLGQGRTNYGYTFGSGTRLTVV.

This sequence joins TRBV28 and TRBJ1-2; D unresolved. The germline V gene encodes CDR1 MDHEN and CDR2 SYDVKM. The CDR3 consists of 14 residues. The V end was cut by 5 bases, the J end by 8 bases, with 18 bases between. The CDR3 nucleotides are TGTGCCAGCAGTCCCCCGGTGGAGGGTTGGGGCTACACCTTC. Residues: CASSPPVEGWGYTF.

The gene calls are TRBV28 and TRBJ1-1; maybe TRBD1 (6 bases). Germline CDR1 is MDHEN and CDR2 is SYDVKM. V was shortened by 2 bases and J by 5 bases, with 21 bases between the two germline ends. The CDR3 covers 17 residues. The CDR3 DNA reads TGTGCCAGCAGTTTACCGCAAAAAATGACAGGTAATACTGAAGCTTTCTTT. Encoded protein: CASSLPQKMTGNTEAFF. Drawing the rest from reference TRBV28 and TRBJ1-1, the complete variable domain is DVKVTQSSRYLVKRTGEKVFLECVQDMDHENMFWYRQDPGLGLRLIYFSYDVKMKEKGDIPEGYSVSREKKERFSLILESASTNQTSMYLCASSLPQKMTGNTEAFFGQGTRLTVV.

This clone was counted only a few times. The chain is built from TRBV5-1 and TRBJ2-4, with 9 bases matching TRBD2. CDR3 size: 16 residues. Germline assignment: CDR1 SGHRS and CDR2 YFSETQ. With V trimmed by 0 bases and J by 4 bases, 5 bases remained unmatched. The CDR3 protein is CASSLAETSGKNIQYF. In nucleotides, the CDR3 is TGCGCCAGCAGCTTGGCCGAGACTAGCGGAAAAAACATTCAGTACTTC. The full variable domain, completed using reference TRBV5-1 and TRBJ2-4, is KAGVTQTPRYLIKTRGQQVTLSCSPISGHRSVSWYQQTPGQGLQFLFEYFSETQRNKGNFPGRFSGRQFSNSRSEMNVSTLELGDSALYLCASSLAETSGKNIQYFGAGTRLSVL.

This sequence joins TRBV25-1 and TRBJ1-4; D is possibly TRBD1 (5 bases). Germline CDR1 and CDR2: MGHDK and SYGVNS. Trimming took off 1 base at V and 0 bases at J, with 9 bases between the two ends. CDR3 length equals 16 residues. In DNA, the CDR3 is TGTGCCAGCAGTGAATTAGGGGCGGCAACTAATGAAAAACTGTTTTTT. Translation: CASSELGAATNEKLFF.

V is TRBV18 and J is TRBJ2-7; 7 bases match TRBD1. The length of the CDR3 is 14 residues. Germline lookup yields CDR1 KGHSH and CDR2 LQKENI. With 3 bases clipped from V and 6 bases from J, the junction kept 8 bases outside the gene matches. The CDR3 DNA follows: TGTGCCAGCTCACCTCGACAGGGAAAGGGCGAGCAGTACTTC. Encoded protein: CASSPRQGKGEQYF.

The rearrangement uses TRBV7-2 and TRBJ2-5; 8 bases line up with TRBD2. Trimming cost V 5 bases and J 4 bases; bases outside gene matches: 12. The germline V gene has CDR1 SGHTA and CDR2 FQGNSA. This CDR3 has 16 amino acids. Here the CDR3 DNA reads TGTGCCAGCAGCCCAGAGGTTGCGGGGGGTAGAGAGACCCAGTACTTC. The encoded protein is CASSPEVAGGRETQYF.